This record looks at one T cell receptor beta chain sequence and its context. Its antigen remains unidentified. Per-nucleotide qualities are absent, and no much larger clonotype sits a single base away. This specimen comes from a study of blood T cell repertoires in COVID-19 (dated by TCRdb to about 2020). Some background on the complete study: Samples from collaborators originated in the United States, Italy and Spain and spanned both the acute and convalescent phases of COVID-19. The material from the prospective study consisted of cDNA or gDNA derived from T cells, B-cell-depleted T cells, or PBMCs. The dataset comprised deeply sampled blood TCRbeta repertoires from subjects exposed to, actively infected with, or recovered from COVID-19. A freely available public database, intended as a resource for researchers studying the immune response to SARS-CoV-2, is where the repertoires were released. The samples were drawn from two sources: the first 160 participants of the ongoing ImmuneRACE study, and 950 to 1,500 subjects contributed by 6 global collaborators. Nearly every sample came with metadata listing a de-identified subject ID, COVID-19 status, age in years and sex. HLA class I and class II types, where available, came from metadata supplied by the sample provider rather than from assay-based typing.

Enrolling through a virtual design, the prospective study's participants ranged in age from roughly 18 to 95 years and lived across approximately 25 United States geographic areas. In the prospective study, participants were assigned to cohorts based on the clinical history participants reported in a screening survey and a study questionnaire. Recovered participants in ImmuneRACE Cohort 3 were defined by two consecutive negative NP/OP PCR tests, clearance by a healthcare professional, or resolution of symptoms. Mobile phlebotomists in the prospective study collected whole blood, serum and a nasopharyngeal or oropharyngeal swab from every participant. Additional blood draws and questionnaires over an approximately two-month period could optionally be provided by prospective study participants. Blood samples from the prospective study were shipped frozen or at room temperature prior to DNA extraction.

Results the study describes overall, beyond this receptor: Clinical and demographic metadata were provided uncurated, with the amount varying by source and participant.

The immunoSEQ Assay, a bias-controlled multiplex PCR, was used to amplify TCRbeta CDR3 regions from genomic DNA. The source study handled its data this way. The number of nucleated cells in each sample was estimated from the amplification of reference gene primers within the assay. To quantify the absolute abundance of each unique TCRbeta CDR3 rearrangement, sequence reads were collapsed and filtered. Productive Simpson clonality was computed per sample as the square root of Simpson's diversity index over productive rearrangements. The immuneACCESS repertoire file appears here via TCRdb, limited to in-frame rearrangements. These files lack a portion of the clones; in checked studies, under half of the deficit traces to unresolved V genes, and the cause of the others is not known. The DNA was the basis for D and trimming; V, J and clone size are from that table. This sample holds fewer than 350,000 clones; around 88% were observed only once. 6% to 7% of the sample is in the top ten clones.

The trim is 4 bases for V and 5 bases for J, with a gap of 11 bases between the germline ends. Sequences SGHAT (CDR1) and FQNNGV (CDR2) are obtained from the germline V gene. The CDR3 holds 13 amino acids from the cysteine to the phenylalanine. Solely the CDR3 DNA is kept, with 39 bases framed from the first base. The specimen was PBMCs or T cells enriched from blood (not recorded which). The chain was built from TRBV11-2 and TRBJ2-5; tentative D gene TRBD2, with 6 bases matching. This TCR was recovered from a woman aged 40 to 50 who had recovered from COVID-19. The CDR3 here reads CASSSTGVETQYF. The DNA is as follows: TGTGCCAGCAGCTCGACGGGGGTTGAGACCCAGTACTTC. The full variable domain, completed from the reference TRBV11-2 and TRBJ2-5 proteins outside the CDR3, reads EAGVAQSPRYKIIEKRQSVAFWCNPISGHATLYWYQQILGQGPKLLIQFQNNGVVDDSQLPKDRFSAERLKGVDSTLKIQPAKLEDSAVYLCASSSTGVETQYFGPGTRLLVL.